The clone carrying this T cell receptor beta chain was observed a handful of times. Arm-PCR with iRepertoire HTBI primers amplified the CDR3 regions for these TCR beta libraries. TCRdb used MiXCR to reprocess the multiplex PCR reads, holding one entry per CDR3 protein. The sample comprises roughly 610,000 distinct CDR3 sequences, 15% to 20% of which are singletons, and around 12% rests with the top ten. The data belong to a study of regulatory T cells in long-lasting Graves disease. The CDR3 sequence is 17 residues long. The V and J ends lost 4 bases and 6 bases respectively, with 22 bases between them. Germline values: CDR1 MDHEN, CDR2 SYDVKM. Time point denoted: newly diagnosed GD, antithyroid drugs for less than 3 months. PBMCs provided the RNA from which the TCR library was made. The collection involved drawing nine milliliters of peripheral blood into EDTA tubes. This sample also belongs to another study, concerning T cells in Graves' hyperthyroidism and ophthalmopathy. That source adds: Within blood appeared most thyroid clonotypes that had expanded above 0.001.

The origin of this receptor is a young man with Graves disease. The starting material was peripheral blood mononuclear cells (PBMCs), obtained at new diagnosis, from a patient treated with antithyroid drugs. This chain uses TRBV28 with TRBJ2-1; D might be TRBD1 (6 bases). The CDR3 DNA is TGTGCCAGCAGTTCCCCCCCCCAGGGGATATTAAGCAATGAGCAGTTCTTC. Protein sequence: CASSSPPQGILSNEQFF.